This TCR beta chain was captured by sequencing in a study of response to subunit inactivated influenza vaccine. This clonotype was seen ten or more times. TCRdb redid the calling of the RT-PCR reads with MiXCR, one entry per CDR3 protein. Among 500,000 to 700,000 distinct CDR3 sequences listed, less than 25% were seen once. These data were also filed under a second study, of T cells expressing NK-cell markers. Turning to that study: 5'RACE template switching built TCR beta cDNA with unique molecular identifiers. Dominant NKG2C+ clonotypes in roughly 6 donors made up about 1.0-7.0% of CD8+ T cells. In a few donors, dominant clonotypes made up about 25-60.1% of CD3+CD56-NKG2C+ cells.

The TCR comes from a man aged 50 to 60 who received an inactivated influenza vaccine. The input for sequencing was CD4+ T cells sorted from PBMCs, taken roughly 13 days after vaccination.

CDR3 DNA: TGCGCCAGCAGCTTGGCAGGACTAGCGGAAGAGACCCAGTACTTC. Translating it yields CASSLAGLAEETQYF. The rearrangement joins TRBV5-1 to TRBJ2-5, with 10 bases aligning to TRBD2. Germline assignment: CDR1 SGHRS and CDR2 YFSETQ. The CDR3 loop spans 15 amino acids. The ends lost 0 bases at V and 3 bases at J; junction bases unmatched: 2.